These T cell receptor beta chains were read from a single sample in a study of regulatory T cells in long-lasting Graves disease. TCRdb itself ran the multiplex PCR reads through MiXCR, one entry per CDR3 protein. This sample has under 450,000 distinct CDR3 sequences, with around 20% found just once. The sample was peripheral blood mononuclear cells (PBMCs), taken when the disease was refractory, from a patient treated with antithyroid drugs. The receptors here all came from a female donor with Graves disease. Each CDR3 is given with its conserved first and last residue. The order of the fields is V gene, D gene, clone size, J gene, CDR3 DNA, CDR3 protein. A D gene is named only where the DNA matches it firmly. Clone size is given for some rows only: seen once, a few or many times, or a class if the clone is expanded.

V: TRBV10-3
D: NA
size: NA
J: TRBJ2-7
DNA: TGTGCCATCAGTGAGTCAGTACGCCGATACGAGCAGTACTTC
CDR3: CAISESVRRYEQYF

V: TRBV12-5
D: NA
size: many
J: TRBJ1-1
DNA: TGTGCTAGTGCTCAACAGGGAAAGAACACTGAAGCTTTCTTT
CDR3: CASAQQGKNTEAFF

V: TRBV27
D: NA
size: few
J: TRBJ1-5
DNA: TGTGCCAGCAGTTTATTGCCAAATCAGCCCCAGCATTTT
CDR3: CASSLLPNQPQHF

V: TRBV15
D: TRBD2
size: NA
J: TRBJ2-2
DNA: TGTGCCACCAGCGATGTTACTAGCGGGGACACCGGGGAGCTGTTTTTT
CDR3: CATSDVTSGDTGELFF

V: TRBV13
D: TRBD2
size: NA
J: TRBJ2-1
DNA: TGTGCCAGCAGCTTAGGCCTAAGGGCTAGCGGGCCAATCCCGACGAACAATGAGCAGTTCTTC
CDR3: CASSLGLRASGPIPTNNEQFF

V: TRBV6-1
D: TRBD2
size: few
J: TRBJ2-7
DNA: TGTGCCAGCAGAGATAGCGGGAGGGGGAACGAGCAGTACTTC
CDR3: CASRDSGRGNEQYF

V: TRBV29-1
D: NA
size: NA
J: TRBJ1-2
DNA: TGCAGCGTTGAAGGCGCCGACTACACCTTC
CDR3: CSVEGADYTF

V: TRBV7-8
D: NA
size: NA
J: TRBJ2-5
DNA: TGTGCCAGCAACCAGATAACAGAGACCCAGTACTTC
CDR3: CASNQITETQYF

V: TRBV7-2
D: TRBD2
size: NA
J: TRBJ2-7
DNA: TGTGCCAGCTCTCCGGAGAGGTTTGCGGGAGCTTACGAGCAGTGCTTC
CDR3: CASSPERFAGAYEQCF

V: TRBV24-1
D: NA
size: few
J: TRBJ1-1
DNA: TGTGCCACCAGTGATTTGAGTCGGGGGCTGGGAGCTTTCTTT
CDR3: CATSDLSRGLGAFF

V: TRBV20-1
D: NA
size: many
J: TRBJ2-5
DNA: TGCAGTGCTAGTAATAGCGGCGAAGAGACCCAGTACTTC
CDR3: CSASNSGEETQYF

V: TRBV4-1
D: TRBD2
size: few
J: TRBJ2-7
DNA: TGCGCCAGCAGCCAACCGGGACTAGCGGGAGTCGCTAGCTCCTACGAGCAGTACTTC
CDR3: CASSQPGLAGVASSYEQYF

V: TRBV18
D: TRBD1
size: few
J: TRBJ1-2
DNA: TGTGCCAGCTCACCAGACAGGGGGTCCTATGGCTACACCTTC
CDR3: CASSPDRGSYGYTF

V: TRBV13
D: TRBD1
size: few
J: TRBJ1-6
DNA: TGTGCCAGCAGCTTAGGACGACAGGGGACTTCACCCCTCCACTTT
CDR3: CASSLGRQGTSPLHF

V: TRBV5-1
D: NA
size: NA
J: TRBJ2-2
DNA: TGCGCCAGCAGCTTCAGCGTACTAAACACCGGGGAGCTGTTTTTT
CDR3: CASSFSVLNTGELFF

V: TRBV10-3
D: TRBD2
size: NA
J: TRBJ2-1
DNA: TGTGCCATCAGTGGTCGGCCAGCGGGAGCTGATGAGCAGTTCTTC
CDR3: CAISGRPAGADEQFF

V: TRBV20-1
D: NA
size: many
J: TRBJ1-2
DNA: TGCAGTGCTAGCAAGGAGGACGACAGTATCTACTATGGCTACACCTTC
CDR3: CSASKEDDSIYYGYTF

V: TRBV28
D: NA
size: many
J: TRBJ1-5
DNA: TGTGCCAGCAGAGATAACACTTATCAGCCCCAGCATTTT
CDR3: CASRDNTYQPQHF

V: TRBV24-1
D: NA
size: few
J: TRBJ1-2
DNA: TGTGCCACCAGTGATTTAGCGGGACCGGGGGTGGATGGCTACACCTTC
CDR3: CATSDLAGPGVDGYTF

V: TRBV18
D: NA
size: few
J: TRBJ1-5
DNA: TGTGCCAGCTCACCCCAGAGTGGGGGACAGCCCCAGCATTTT
CDR3: CASSPQSGGQPQHF

V: TRBV5-1
D: TRBD1
size: NA
J: TRBJ2-7
DNA: TGCGCCAGCAGCAAGGGACAGGGGACCTACGAGCAGTACTTC
CDR3: CASSKGQGTYEQYF

V: TRBV19
D: NA
size: NA
J: TRBJ1-2
DNA: TGTGCCAGTCGACGGCCTTCGGATGGCTACACCTTC
CDR3: CASRRPSDGYTF

V: TRBV20-1
D: NA
size: NA
J: TRBJ1-5
DNA: TGCAGTGCTAGGGTCGGATTTTATAGCAATCAGCCCCAGCATTTT
CDR3: CSARVGFYSNQPQHF

V: TRBV6-4
D: NA
size: many
J: TRBJ1-2
DNA: TGTGCCAGTCTGAAAGGACAGAACTATGGCTACACCTTC
CDR3: CASLKGQNYGYTF

V: TRBV20-1
D: NA
size: many
J: TRBJ2-4
DNA: TGCAGTGCGGGGGTACTCGTAAAGGGGCCATCGGCCAAAAACATTCAGTACTTC
CDR3: CSAGVLVKGPSAKNIQYF

V: TRBV5-1
D: NA
size: many
J: TRBJ1-2
DNA: TGCGCCAGCAGCTTGTTCCGGGGATCACCTGGCTACACCTTC
CDR3: CASSLFRGSPGYTF

V: TRBV27
D: NA
size: NA
J: TRBJ2-2
DNA: TGTGCCAGCACCAGAGGATACTACACCGGGGAGCTGTTTTTT
CDR3: CASTRGYYTGELFF

V: TRBV12-3/TRBV12-4
D: NA
size: few
J: TRBJ1-1
DNA: TGTGCCAGCAGTTTTGAGGGGAGGTCTGAAGCTTTCTTT
CDR3: CASSFEGRSEAFF

V: TRBV18
D: NA
size: NA
J: TRBJ1-5
DNA: TGTGCCAGCTCACGGGCCAGGGGAGGTCAGCCCCAGCATTTT
CDR3: CASSRARGGQPQHF

V: TRBV2
D: NA
size: once
J: TRBJ2-5
DNA: TGTGCCGGCAAACTTCCCCAGCAAGGGACCCAGTACTTC
CDR3: CAGKLPQQGTQYF

V: TRBV7-6
D: NA
size: few
J: TRBJ1-1
DNA: TGTGCCAGCAGCTTGACGACAGGACCGAACACTGAAGCTTTCTTT
CDR3: CASSLTTGPNTEAFF

V: TRBV28
D: NA
size: many
J: TRBJ2-3
DNA: TGTGCCAGCAGTTTTCTGATCGGCTACCCAACGCAGTATTTT
CDR3: CASSFLIGYPTQYF

V: TRBV19
D: TRBD1
size: NA
J: TRBJ2-2
DNA: TGTGCCAGTAGTGCAGGACAGGGAGTCGTTACCGGGGAGCTGTTTTTT
CDR3: CASSAGQGVVTGELFF

V: TRBV20-1
D: TRBD2
size: NA
J: TRBJ2-3
DNA: TGCAGTGCTAGACACTGGAAGGGACTAGCGGGGTCCACAGATACGCAGTATTTT
CDR3: CSARHWKGLAGSTDTQYF

V: TRBV14
D: NA
size: NA
J: TRBJ2-4
DNA: TGTGCCAGCAGCTCAAAACCCAAAAGGTTCACAAACATTCAGTACTTC
CDR3: CASSSKPKRFTNIQYF

V: TRBV30
D: NA
size: NA
J: TRBJ1-1
DNA: TGTGCCTGGAATCAGGGAGGCACTGAAGCTTTCTTT
CDR3: CAWNQGGTEAFF

V: TRBV20-1
D: NA
size: few
J: TRBJ1-5
DNA: TGCAGTGCTGTCTACGGACCCAATCAGCCCCAGCATTTT
CDR3: CSAVYGPNQPQHF

V: TRBV28
D: TRBD1
size: many
J: TRBJ1-5
DNA: TGTGCCAGCAGTTCCCGACAGGGTGGAAGCAATCAGCCCCAGCATTTT
CDR3: CASSSRQGGSNQPQHF

V: TRBV29-1
D: TRBD1
size: NA
J: TRBJ1-1
DNA: TGCAGCGCCCGGGACAGGAAGTACACTGAAGCTTTCTTT
CDR3: CSARDRKYTEAFF

V: TRBV30
D: NA
size: few
J: TRBJ1-1
DNA: TGTGCCTGGAGTGGAGGTCAGGGTGAAGCTTTCTTT
CDR3: CAWSGGQGEAFF

V: TRBV13
D: NA
size: many
J: TRBJ2-7
DNA: TGTGCCAGCAGCTATAGGGCAGTCTCCTACGAGCAGTACTTC
CDR3: CASSYRAVSYEQYF

V: TRBV12-3/TRBV12-4
D: NA
size: NA
J: TRBJ1-1
DNA: TGTGCCACCCCGGCGGGACCGTCGAACACTGAAGCTTTCTTT
CDR3: CATPAGPSNTEAFF

V: TRBV7-2
D: NA
size: NA
J: TRBJ1-6
DNA: TGTGCCAGCAGCCACTCAGGGTTCAATTCACCCCTCCACTTT
CDR3: CASSHSGFNSPLHF

V: TRBV5-1
D: TRBD2
size: NA
J: TRBJ2-7
DNA: TGCGCCAGCAGCCGCGGGGGGGCGGGAGACTCCTACGAGCAGTACTTC
CDR3: CASSRGGAGDSYEQYF

V: TRBV19
D: NA
size: few
J: TRBJ2-7
DNA: TGTGCCAGTAGTTTAGAAGCGGTCTCCTACGAGCAGTACTTC
CDR3: CASSLEAVSYEQYF

V: TRBV28
D: TRBD1
size: many
J: TRBJ1-6
DNA: TGTGCCAGCAGCCCCGACGCGGGACAGGGGTCGTGGGGGAATTCACCCCTCCACTTT
CDR3: CASSPDAGQGSWGNSPLHF

V: TRBV7-3
D: NA
size: many
J: TRBJ2-2
DNA: TGTGCCAGCAGCTCGACGCCTGGACTATCGAACACCGGGGAGCTGTTTTTT
CDR3: CASSSTPGLSNTGELFF

V: TRBV10-3
D: NA
size: NA
J: TRBJ1-3
DNA: TGTGCCATCAGCCCAGGTATCTCTGGAAACACCATATATTTT
CDR3: CAISPGISGNTIYF

V: TRBV5-1
D: TRBD1
size: few
J: TRBJ1-5
DNA: TGCGCCAGCAGCGAGGGACAGGCTAGCAATCAGCCCCAGCATTTT
CDR3: CASSEGQASNQPQHF

V: TRBV5-1
D: NA
size: few
J: TRBJ1-2
DNA: TGCGCCAGCAGCTTGGAACGGGGGGCCGGCGATGGGGGGTATGGCTACACCTTC
CDR3: CASSLERGAGDGGYGYTF

V: TRBV4-2
D: NA
size: once
J: TRBJ1-1
DNA: TGTGCCAGCAGCCAAGAGGGAGGGTTCACTGAAGCTTTCTTT
CDR3: CASSQEGGFTEAFF

V: TRBV25-1
D: TRBD1
size: few
J: TRBJ1-2
DNA: TGTGCCACCGGGACAGTGAATAACTATGGCTACACCTTC
CDR3: CATGTVNNYGYTF

V: TRBV6-1
D: NA
size: NA
J: TRBJ1-6
DNA: TGTGCCAGCAAAACCCGGAGGGGTATGGGCTATTCACCCCTCCACTTT
CDR3: CASKTRRGMGYSPLHF

V: TRBV6-2/TRBV6-3
D: NA
size: few
J: TRBJ1-1
DNA: TGTGCCAGCAGTTACTCTCTCCAGGCTAGCTCGAACACTGAAGCTTTCTTT
CDR3: CASSYSLQASSNTEAFF

V: TRBV24-1
D: NA
size: NA
J: TRBJ2-1
DNA: TGTGCCACAAAACAGGGAAGCTCCTACAATGAGCAGTTCTTC
CDR3: CATKQGSSYNEQFF

V: TRBV7-3
D: NA
size: NA
J: TRBJ1-1
DNA: TGTGCCAGCAGCTTAGGACAGAAGAGAGGCACTGAAGCTTTCTTT
CDR3: CASSLGQKRGTEAFF

V: TRBV9
D: NA
size: many
J: TRBJ2-2
DNA: TGTGCCAGCAGCGTAGGGGGCACCGGGGAGCTGTTTTTT
CDR3: CASSVGGTGELFF

V: TRBV7-2
D: NA
size: many
J: TRBJ1-5
DNA: TGTGCCAGCAGCTTAGCGGGTAGAGGTAGTCAGCCCCAGCATTTT
CDR3: CASSLAGRGSQPQHF

V: TRBV7-2
D: NA
size: NA
J: TRBJ2-7
DNA: TGTACCAGCAGCTTAGAGGGGATCATCTACGAGCAGTACTTC
CDR3: CTSSLEGIIYEQYF

V: TRBV11-1
D: TRBD2
size: NA
J: TRBJ2-1
DNA: TGTGCCAGCAGCCGCCATGAGCGGGAGTCCCACAATGAGCAGTTCTTC
CDR3: CASSRHERESHNEQFF